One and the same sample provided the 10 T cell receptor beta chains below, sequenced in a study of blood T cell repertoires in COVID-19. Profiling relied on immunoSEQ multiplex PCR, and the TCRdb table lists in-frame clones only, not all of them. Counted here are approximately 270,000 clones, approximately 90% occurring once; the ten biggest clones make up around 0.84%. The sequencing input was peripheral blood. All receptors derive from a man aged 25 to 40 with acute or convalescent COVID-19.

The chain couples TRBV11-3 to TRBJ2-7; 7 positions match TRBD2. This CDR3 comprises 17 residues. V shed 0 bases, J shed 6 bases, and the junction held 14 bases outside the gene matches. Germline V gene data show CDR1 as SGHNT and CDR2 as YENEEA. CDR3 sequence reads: CASSLEASIGGGSEQYF. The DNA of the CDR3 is TGTGCCAGCAGCTTAGAAGCTAGCATTGGGGGGGGTTCCGAGCAGTACTTC.

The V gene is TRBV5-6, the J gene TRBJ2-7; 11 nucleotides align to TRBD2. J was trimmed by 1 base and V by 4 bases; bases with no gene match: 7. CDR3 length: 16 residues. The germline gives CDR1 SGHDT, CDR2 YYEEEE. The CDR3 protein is CASSTIAGGQSYEQYF. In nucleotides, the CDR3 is TGTGCCAGCAGCACAATAGCGGGAGGGCAGTCCTACGAGCAGTACTTC.

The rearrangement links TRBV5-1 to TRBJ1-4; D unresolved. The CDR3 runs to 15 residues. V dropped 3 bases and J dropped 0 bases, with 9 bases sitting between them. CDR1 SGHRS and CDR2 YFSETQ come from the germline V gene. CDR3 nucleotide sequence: TGCGCCAGCAGCTCTGCGGGTACAACTAATGAAAAACTGTTTTTT. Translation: CASSSAGTTNEKLFF.

CDR3 residues: CASSLRGSSGNTIYF. The CDR3 DNA follows: TGTGCCAGCAGCTTGCGAGGGAGTTCTGGAAACACCATATATTTT. The chain employs TRBV5-6 and TRBJ1-3; D is ambiguous. In germline, CDR1 is SGHDT, CDR2 YYEEEE. The CDR3 spans 15 residues. V lost 1 base and J lost 1, with 9 bases in between.

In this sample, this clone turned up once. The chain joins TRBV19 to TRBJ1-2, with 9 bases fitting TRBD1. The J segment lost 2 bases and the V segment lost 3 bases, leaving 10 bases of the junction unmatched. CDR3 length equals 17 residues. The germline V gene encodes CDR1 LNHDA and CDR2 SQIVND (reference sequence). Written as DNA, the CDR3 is TGTGCCAGTAGTATGGTCAGCCCGGGACAGGGAAACTATGGCTACACCTTC. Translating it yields CASSMVSPGQGNYGYTF.

The DNA for the CDR3 is TGTGCCAGCAGCTCACCCACGGACAGGGCCAATGAGCAGTTCTTC. This translates into CASSSPTDRANEQFF. This sequence joins TRBV11-2 and TRBJ2-1, with 8 positions matching TRBD1. Germline V CDR1 and CDR2: SGHAT, FQNNGV. The CDR3 runs 15 residues. Trimming removed 4 bases from V and 6 bases from J; junction bases left unmatched: 8.

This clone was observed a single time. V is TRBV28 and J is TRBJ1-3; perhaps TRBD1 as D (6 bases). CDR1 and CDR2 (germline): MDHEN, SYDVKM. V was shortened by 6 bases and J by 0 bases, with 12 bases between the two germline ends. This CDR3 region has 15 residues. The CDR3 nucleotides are TGTGCCAGCAGAATAGACAGGTCCTCTGGAAACACCATATATTTT. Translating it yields CASRIDRSSGNTIYF.

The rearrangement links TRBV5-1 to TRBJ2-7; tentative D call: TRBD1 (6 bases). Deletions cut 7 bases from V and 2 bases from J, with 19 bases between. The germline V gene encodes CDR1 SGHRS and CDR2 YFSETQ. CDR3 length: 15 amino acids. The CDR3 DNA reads TGCGCCAGCGGAACTTATCGGGACAACACCTACGAGCAGTACTTC. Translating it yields CASGTYRDNTYEQYF.

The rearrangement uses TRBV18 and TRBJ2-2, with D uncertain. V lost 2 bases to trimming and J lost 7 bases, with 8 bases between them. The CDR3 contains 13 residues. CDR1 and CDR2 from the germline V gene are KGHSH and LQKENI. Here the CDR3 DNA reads TGTGCCAGCTCACCAAGCTTTGTCGGGGAGCTGTTTTTT. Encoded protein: CASSPSFVGELFF.

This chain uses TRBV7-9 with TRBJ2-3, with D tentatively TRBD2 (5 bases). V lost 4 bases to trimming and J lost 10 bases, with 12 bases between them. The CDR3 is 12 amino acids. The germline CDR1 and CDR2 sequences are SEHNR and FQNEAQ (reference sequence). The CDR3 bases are TGTGCCAGCAGCTCCGACTATCGTTCGCAGTATTTT. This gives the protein CASSSDYRSQYF.